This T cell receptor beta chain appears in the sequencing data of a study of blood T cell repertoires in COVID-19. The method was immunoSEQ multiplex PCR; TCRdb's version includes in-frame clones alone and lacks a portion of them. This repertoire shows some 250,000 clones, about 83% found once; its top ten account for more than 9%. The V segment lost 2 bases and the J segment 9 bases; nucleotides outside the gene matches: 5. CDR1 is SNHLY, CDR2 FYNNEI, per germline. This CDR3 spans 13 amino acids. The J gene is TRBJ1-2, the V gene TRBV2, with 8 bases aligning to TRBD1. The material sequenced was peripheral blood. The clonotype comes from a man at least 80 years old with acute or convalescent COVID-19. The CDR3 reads CASSEPGQGSYTF. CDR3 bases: TGTGCCAGCAGTGAACCTGGACAGGGTAGCTACACCTTC.